This T cell receptor beta chain was observed in a study of control samples from healthy donors and cancer patients. V dropped 5 bases and J dropped 2; count of bases not matched to a gene: 13. The CDR3 is 17 amino acids. Germline CDR1 and CDR2: SGHVS and FNYEAQ. Sequencing used immunoSEQ multiplex PCR; TCRdb keeps in-frame clones, though not all of them. Here the sample spans approximately 190,000 clones, approximately 90% being singletons. The sequencing input was blood. This chain uses TRBV7-6 with TRBJ2-5, with 8 bases fitting TRBD1. The clonotype comes from a young man in good health. The CDR3 sequence is CASSPQFANRGQETQYF. The CDR3 coding sequence is TGTGCCAGCAGCCCACAATTCGCTAACAGGGGGCAAGAGACCCAGTACTTC.